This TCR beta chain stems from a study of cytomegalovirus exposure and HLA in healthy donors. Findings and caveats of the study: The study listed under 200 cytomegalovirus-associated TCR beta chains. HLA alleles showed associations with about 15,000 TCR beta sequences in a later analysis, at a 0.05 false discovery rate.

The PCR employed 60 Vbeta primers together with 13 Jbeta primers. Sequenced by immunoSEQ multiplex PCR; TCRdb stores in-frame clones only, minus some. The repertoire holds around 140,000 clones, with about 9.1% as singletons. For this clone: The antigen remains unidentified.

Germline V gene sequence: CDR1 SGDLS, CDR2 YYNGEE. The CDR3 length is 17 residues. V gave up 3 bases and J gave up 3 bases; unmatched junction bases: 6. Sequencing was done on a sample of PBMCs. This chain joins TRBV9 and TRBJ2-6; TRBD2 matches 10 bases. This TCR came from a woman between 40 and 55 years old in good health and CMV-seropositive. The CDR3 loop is CASSERGGAFGANVLTF. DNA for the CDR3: TGTGCCAGCAGCGAGCGGGGGGGGGCCTTTGGGGCCAACGTCCTGACTTTC.